Listed below are T cell receptor beta chains from one sample, sequenced in a study of TIL therapy for anti-PD-1-resistant metastatic lung cancer. Sequencing was performed with immunoSEQ multiplex PCR; in TCRdb, only in-frame clones are kept and a portion is missing. This sample has fewer than 65,000 clones, with 70% to 90% found just once. Sequences were derived from blood, sampled at baseline. Receptors were obtained from a person aged 25 to 80 with non-small cell lung cancer. CDR3s leave out the opening cysteine and the closing phenylalanine or tryptophan. A D gene is named only where the DNA matches it firmly.

>-|TRBV18|TRBJ1-1|13
ASSPRTGLNTEAF
>-|TRBV7-2|TRBJ2-2|13
ASRSNLLSTGELF
>TRBD1|TRBV6-5|TRBJ2-7|13
ASSYRDRGRYEQY
>-|TRBV19|TRBJ1-4|14
ARSEGVLATNEKLF
>TRBD1|TRBV6-7|TRBJ2-7|14
ASSYSSQGAPPEQY
>-|TRBV19|TRBJ1-1|14
ASNRGLLSLNTEAF
>TRBD1|TRBV20-1|TRBJ1-1|9
RSYRGTEAF
>-|TRBV5-4|TRBJ2-1|13
ASSSGLGDNNEQF
>-|TRBV3-1/TRBV3-2|TRBJ1-4|12
ASSQKRGPRKLF
>-|TRBV6-2/TRBV6-3|TRBJ2-1|15
ASSYSPSWGIYNEQF
>-|TRBV7-2|TRBJ2-3|13
ASSFSAMGENTQY
>TRBD1|TRBV2|TRBJ2-7|12
ASSRTGKGNEQY
>TRBD1|TRBV20-1|TRBJ1-1|9
SDRGSPEAF
>-|TRBV4-1|TRBJ1-2|13
ASSRVPTDNYGYT
>-|TRBV13|TRBJ2-5|10
ASSLSRETQY
>-|TRBV19|TRBJ1-5|14
ASSRVGGSSNQPQH
>-|TRBV7-8|TRBJ2-1|13
ASSSLRAANNEQF
>-|TRBV7-9|TRBJ2-1|15
ASSLARGTGSYNEQF
>-|TRBV28|TRBJ1-4|12
ASSFPRLAPKLF
>-|TRBV28|TRBJ2-7|14
ASSLIEARSSYEQY
>TRBD1|TRBV2|TRBJ1-4|11
ATARGQDEKLF
>TRBD1|TRBV28|TRBJ1-6|14
ASSHYGGQGNSPLH
>-|TRBV6-1|TRBJ2-7|13
ASSEGDPTLYEQY
>-|TRBV7-8|TRBJ1-1|12
ASSPDEVYAEAF
>TRBD1|TRBV6-2/TRBV6-3|TRBJ1-5|12
ASSRTGDGQPQH
>TRBD1|TRBV6-2/TRBV6-3|TRBJ1-1|12
ASSYTQGRTEAF
>-|TRBV6-1|TRBJ1-6|14
ASSEFLGKANSPLH
>-|TRBV9|TRBJ1-1|13
ASSERVGRSTEAF